The rows below give T cell receptor beta chains drawn from one sample of a study of metastatic and nonmetastatic thyroid tumors. TCRdb redid the clone calls on the PCR reads using MiXCR. The data hold around 8,000 clones, with around a third observed a single time. The material sequenced was tumor tissue. The receptors were sampled from a female donor with papillary thyroid cancer or a benign thyroid nodule (not recorded which). Some clones in this sample may be carry-over from other donors' samples. The CDR3 runs from the conserved cysteine through the conserved F or W. A D gene is named only where the DNA matches it firmly. The size field is filled for only some rows; it gives once, few, many or a size class.

TRBV3-1	TRBJ1-1	-	-	CASSQGLRGGTEAVF	TGTGCCAGCAGCCAAGGCTTGCGGGGGGGCACTGAAGCTGTCTTT
TRBV5-1	TRBJ2-7	TRBD2	once	CASSFPVGGGAEQYF	TGCGCCAGCAGCTTCCCGGTCGGGGGGGGCGCCGAGCAGTACTTC
TRBV6-2/TRBV6-3	TRBJ2-7	-	-	CASSYVQGSYEQYF	TGTGCCAGCAGTTACGTCCAGGGATCCTACGAGCAGTACTTC
TRBV9	TRBJ1-1	-	medium-sized	CASSVLGQPNTEAFF	TGTGCCAGCAGCGTCTTAGGACAGCCGAACACTGAAGCTTTCTTT
TRBV28	TRBJ2-7	TRBD1	few	CASSGLRDRVSYEQYF	TGTGCCAGCAGCGGACTCCGGGACAGGGTTTCCTACGAGCAGTACTTC
TRBV27	TRBJ1-1	-	-	CASKIPGTTNTEAFF	TGTGCCAGCAAAATCCCTGGGACAACCAACACTGAAGCTTTCTTT
TRBV6-2/TRBV6-3	TRBJ2-1	-	-	CASSNQGHNEQFF	TGTGCCAGCAGTAACCAGGGCCACAATGAGCAGTTCTTC
TRBV7-3	TRBJ2-7	TRBD1	medium-sized	CASSHVGTGLGKRLYEQYF	TGTGCCAGCAGCCACGTTGGGACAGGGTTAGGAAAGAGGCTCTACGAGCAGTACTTC
TRBV20-1	TRBJ2-1	-	-	CSARELRDNEQFF	TGCAGTGCCCGGGAGTTGAGGGACAATGAGCAGTTCTTC
TRBV5-1	TRBJ2-7	-	-	CASSLASGQHYEQYF	TGCGCCAGCAGCTTGGCCTCCGGACAGCACTACGAGCAGTACTTC
TRBV12-3/TRBV12-4	TRBJ1-1	-	-	CASSFQGSGTEAFF	TGTGCCAGCAGCTTCCAGGGATCTGGCACTGAAGCTTTCTTT
TRBV6-2/TRBV6-3	TRBJ2-3	-	-	CASSYKTSGDTQYF	TGTGCCAGCAGTTACAAGACTAGTGGAGATACGCAGTATTTT
TRBV11-2	TRBJ2-2	-	medium-sized	CASRPDANTGELFF	TGTGCCAGCAGACCCGACGCGAACACCGGGGAGCTGTTTTTT
TRBV6-1	TRBJ2-7	TRBD2	large	CASSGTSGSSSYEQYF	TGTGCCAGCAGTGGGACTAGCGGGAGTAGCTCCTACGAGCAGTACTTC
TRBV6-1	TRBJ2-7	TRBD2	-	CASSAGAVYEQYF	TGTGCCAGCAGCGCGGGAGCTGTCTACGAGCAGTACTTC
TRBV4-1	TRBJ2-7	-	-	CASSQDFGEQYF	TGCGCCAGCAGCCAAGATTTCGGCGAGCAGTACTTC
TRBV20-1	TRBJ2-3	TRBD2	-	CSARDGSSGHTDTQSF	TGCAGTGCTAGAGATGGGTCTAGCGGGCACACAGATACGCAGTCTTTT
TRBV6-1	TRBJ2-7	TRBD1	few	CASRDRGNTYEQYF	TGTGCCAGCAGGGACAGGGGAAATACCTACGAGCAGTACTTC
TRBV27	TRBJ1-2	-	medium-sized	CASSFLGRAGGYTF	TGTGCCAGCAGTTTTTTAGGCAGGGCGGGCGGCTACACCTTC
TRBV20-1	TRBJ2-3	TRBD1	-	CSARDQGRTGTQYF	TGCAGTGCTAGAGATCAGGGTAGGACAGGGACGCAGTATTTT
TRBV20-1	TRBJ1-3	-	-	CSAGRTAGNTIYF	TGCAGTGCTGGAAGGACGGCTGGAAACACCATATATTTT
TRBV5-1	TRBJ2-7	-	medium-sized	CASSEAGGFSYEQYF	TGCGCCAGCAGCGAGGCCGGGGGTTTTTCCTACGAGCAGTACTTC
TRBV3-1	TRBJ2-5	-	many	CASSPTRETQYF	TGTGCCAGCAGTCCAACTAGGGAGACCCAGTACTTC
TRBV20-1	TRBJ2-3	TRBD2	-	CSATQLAGLTDTQYF	TGTAGTGCTACCCAACTAGCGGGCCTCACAGATACGCAGTATTTT
TRBV18	TRBJ1-1	-	medium-sized	CASSQGLNTEAFF	TGTGCCAGCTCACAGGGTTTGAACACTGAAGCTTTCTTT
TRBV6-5	TRBJ2-3	-	few	CASSYSDGSTDTQYF	TGTGCCAGCAGTTACTCGGACGGTTCCACAGATACGCAGTATTTT
TRBV11-2	TRBJ1-2	-	-	CASSDPVGRWDYGYTF	TGTGCCAGCAGCGACCCGGTCGGGCGTTGGGACTATGGCTACACCTTC
TRBV20-1	TRBJ2-1	TRBD1	-	CSARGDRDYNEQFF	TGCAGTGCTAGAGGGGACAGGGATTACAATGAGCAGTTCTTC
TRBV6-6	TRBJ2-2	-	few	CASSYNQGSTGELFF	TGTGCCAGCAGTTATAACCAGGGGTCAACCGGGGAGCTGTTTTTT
TRBV5-5	TRBJ2-2	TRBD2	-	CASILGGTRTGELFF	TGTGCCAGCATCTTGGGAGGGACGAGGACCGGTGAGCTGTTTTTT
TRBV4-2	TRBJ2-3	TRBD2	medium-sized	CASSPLAGGETDTQYF	TGTGCCAGCAGCCCCTTAGCGGGAGGGGAGACAGATACGCAGTATTTT
TRBV6-5	TRBJ1-6	-	few	CASSYSVTVLIPLHF	TGTGCCAGCAGTTACTCCGTGACAGTGTTGATACCCCTCCACTTT
TRBV6-4	TRBJ2-6	-	-	CASSDGSGANVLNF	TGTGCCAGCAGTGACGGCTCGGGGGCCAACGTCCTGAATTTC
TRBV28	TRBJ2-2	-	-	CACSLSAVTLTGELFF	TGTGCCTGCAGTTTATCGGCCGTAACCCTCACCGGGGAGCTGTTTTTT
TRBV2	TRBJ2-5	-	medium-sized	CASSPLTSQETQYF	TGTGCCAGCAGTCCCCTGACCAGTCAAGAGACCCAGTACTTC
TRBV30	TRBJ1-5	TRBD1	-	CAWSYRDRVDQPQHF	TGTGCCTGGAGTTACCGGGACAGGGTGGATCAGCCCCAGCATTTT
TRBV2	TRBJ2-1	TRBD2	once	CASKRFSGLAFYEQFF	TGTGCCAGCAAAAGATTCTCGGGACTAGCGTTCTATGAGCAGTTCTTC
TRBV3-1	TRBJ2-1	-	many	CASSQDRLVNNEQFF	TGTGCCAGCAGCCAAGATCGACTAGTTAACAATGAGCAGTTCTTC
TRBV5-1	TRBJ2-1	-	medium-sized	CASRPPGGNEQFF	TGCGCCAGCAGACCCCCTGGAGGGAATGAGCAGTTCTTC
TRBV20-1	TRBJ2-1	TRBD2	medium-sized	CSAREGEREGTNEQFF	TGCAGTGCTAGAGAGGGCGAGCGGGAGGGCACCAATGAGCAGTTCTTC
TRBV6-1	TRBJ1-1	TRBD1	-	CASRWGLQGRDTEAFF	TGTGCCAGCAGGTGGGGCTTACAGGGGCGGGACACTGAAGCTTTCTTT
TRBV20-1	TRBJ2-3	TRBD2	-	CSARDPLAGGPRDTQYF	TGCAGTGCTAGAGATCCACTAGCGGGAGGGCCTCGGGATACGCAGTATTTT
TRBV19	TRBJ1-4	-	few	CASTREEGEKLFF	TGTGCCAGTACCAGGGAGGAAGGCGAAAAACTGTTTTTT
TRBV30	TRBJ2-5	TRBD2	once	CAWSVHSGGSPRETQYF	TGTGCCTGGAGTGTACATAGCGGCGGGAGCCCCAGAGAGACCCAGTACTTC
TRBV6-2/TRBV6-3	TRBJ2-3	-	few	CASSYPGRDYTQYF	TGTGCCAGCAGTTATCCCGGGAGAGACTATACGCAGTATTTT
TRBV28	TRBJ1-2	-	few	CASSSPGKGGYGYTF	TGTGCGAGCAGTTCGCCCGGGAAAGGGGGCTATGGCTACACCTTC